This TCR beta chain was retrieved from a study of cytomegalovirus exposure and HLA in healthy donors. In the study overall: The same platform was used for the 130 or so validation repertoires as for the approximately 730 first-cohort repertoires, as reported in a later analysis.

Turning to this clone: The antigen is unknown.

Germline CDR1 reads MNHEY; CDR2 reads SMNVEV (reference sequence). Trimming took off 5 bases at V and 4 bases at J, with 20 bases between the two ends. This CDR3 is built from 16 residues. Whole-study findings and limits: Rarity held for most TCR sequences, but there were some public TCRs that occurred in many donors.

Data came from immunoSEQ multiplex PCR; TCRdb stores just in-frame clones and leaves some out. This table holds a few hundred thousand clones, approximately 80% found once. The sequence came from a woman aged 30 to 39 in good health and CMV-seropositive. Source material: PBMCs. V usage is TRBV27 and J usage is TRBJ1-1; unclear D gene. CDR3 amino acids: CASSIPPWKEGTEAFF. The DNA for the CDR3 is TGTGCCAGCAGTATCCCCCCATGGAAGGAAGGCACTGAAGCTTTCTTT.